This T cell receptor beta chain originates from a study of regulatory T cells in long-lasting Graves disease. Background on the study: Those Graves' patients who were newly diagnosed had been on antithyroid drugs under 3 months.

Combining iRepertoire HTBI primers with Arm-PCR of CDR3 regions, the authors built TCR beta libraries. TCRdb passed the multiplex PCR reads through MiXCR, listing each CDR3 protein once. There are 420,000 or so distinct CDR3 sequences in the sample; around 17% occur only once, and roughly 23% lies in the top ten. This clonotype was detected many times. The germline V and J ends were trimmed by 3 bases and 5 bases, with 14 bases remaining between them. CDR1 and CDR2 (germline): SGHAT, FQDESV (reference sequence). CDR3 length: 15 residues. Time point of the sample: newly diagnosed GD, antithyroid drugs for less than 3 months. Following extraction of RNA from PBMCs, that RNA was used to make the TCR library. The same data also contributed to another study, on T cells in Graves' hyperthyroidism and ophthalmopathy.

The source material was peripheral blood mononuclear cells (PBMCs), sampled at new diagnosis, from a patient treated with antithyroid drugs. The clonotype originates from a woman between 18 and 29 years old with Graves disease. V and J are TRBV11-1 and TRBJ2-1; D possibly corresponds to TRBD2 (6 bases). The chain's CDR3 is CASSFQLAGDNEQFF. CDR3 nucleotides: TGTGCCAGCAGCTTTCAACTAGCTGGGGACAATGAGCAGTTCTTC.